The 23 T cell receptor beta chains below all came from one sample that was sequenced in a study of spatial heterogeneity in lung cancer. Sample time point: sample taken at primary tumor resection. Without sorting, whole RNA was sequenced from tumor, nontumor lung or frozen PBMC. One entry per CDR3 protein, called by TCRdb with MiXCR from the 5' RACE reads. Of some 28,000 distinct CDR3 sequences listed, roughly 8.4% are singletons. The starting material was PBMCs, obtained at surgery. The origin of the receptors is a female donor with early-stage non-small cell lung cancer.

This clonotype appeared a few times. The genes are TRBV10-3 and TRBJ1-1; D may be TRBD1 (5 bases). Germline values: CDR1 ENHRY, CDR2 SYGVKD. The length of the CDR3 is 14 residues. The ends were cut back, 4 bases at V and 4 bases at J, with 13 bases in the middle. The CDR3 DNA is TGTGCCATCAGTGCGGACTCCGGGGGCACTGAAGCTTTCTTT. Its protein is CAISADSGGTEAFF.

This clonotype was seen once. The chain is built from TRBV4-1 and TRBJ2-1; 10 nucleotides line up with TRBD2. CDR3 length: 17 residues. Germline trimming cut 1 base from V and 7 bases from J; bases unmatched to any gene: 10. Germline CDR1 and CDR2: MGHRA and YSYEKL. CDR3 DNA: TGCGCCAGCAGCCAAGGTCTCAGCGGGAGGGTCAAAAATGAGCAGTTCTTC. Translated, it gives CASSQGLSGRVKNEQFF.

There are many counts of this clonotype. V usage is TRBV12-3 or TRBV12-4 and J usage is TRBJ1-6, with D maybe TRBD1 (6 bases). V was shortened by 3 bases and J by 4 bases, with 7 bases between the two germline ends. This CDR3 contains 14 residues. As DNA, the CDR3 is TGTGCCAGCAGTTTGACAGGTTATAATTCACCCCTCCACTTT. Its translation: CASSLTGYNSPLHF.

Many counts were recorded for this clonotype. CDR3 sequence reads: CASSLGQGVDTQYF. The CDR3 nucleotides read TGTGCCAGCAGCCTGGGACAGGGTGTAGATACGCAGTATTTT. The chain links TRBV7-9 to TRBJ2-3; 9 bases agree with TRBD1. Unmatched junction bases numbered 5, after V lost 5 bases and J lost 5 bases. This CDR3 spans 14 amino acids. Germline loops: CDR1 SEHNR, CDR2 FQNEAQ (reference sequence).

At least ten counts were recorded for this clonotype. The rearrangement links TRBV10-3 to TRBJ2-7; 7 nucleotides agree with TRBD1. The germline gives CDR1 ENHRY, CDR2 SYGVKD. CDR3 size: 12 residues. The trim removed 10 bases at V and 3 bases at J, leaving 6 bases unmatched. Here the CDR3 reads CATLQGNYEQYF. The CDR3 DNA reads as TGTGCCACGCTACAGGGGAACTACGAGCAGTACTTC.

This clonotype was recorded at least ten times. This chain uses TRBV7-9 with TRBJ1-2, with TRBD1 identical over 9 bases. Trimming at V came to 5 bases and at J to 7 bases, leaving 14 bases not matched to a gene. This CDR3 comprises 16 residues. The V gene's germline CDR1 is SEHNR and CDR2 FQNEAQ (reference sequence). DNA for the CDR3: TGTGCCAGCAGCACCGGAAGGGGACAGGGTCGGGCTGGCTACACCTTC. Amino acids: CASSTGRGQGRAGYTF. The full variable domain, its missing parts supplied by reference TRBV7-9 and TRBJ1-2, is DTGVSQNPRHKITKRGQNVTFRCDPISEHNRLYWYRQTLGQGPEFLTYFQNEAQLEKSRLLSDRFSAERPKGSFSTLEIQRTEQGDSAMYLCASSTGRGQGRAGYTFGSGTRLTVV.

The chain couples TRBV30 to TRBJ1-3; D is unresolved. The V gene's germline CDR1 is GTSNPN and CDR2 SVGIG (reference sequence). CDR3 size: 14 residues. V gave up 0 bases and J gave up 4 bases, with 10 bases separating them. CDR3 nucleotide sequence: TGTGCCTGGAGTGTACCCCCCAAGGGAAACACCATATATTTT. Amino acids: CAWSVPPKGNTIYF. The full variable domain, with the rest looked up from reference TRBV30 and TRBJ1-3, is SQTIHQWPATLVQPVGSPLSLECTVEGTSNPNLYWYRQAAGRGLQLLFYSVGIGQISSEVPQNLSASRPQDRQFILSSKKLLLSDSGFYLCAWSVPPKGNTIYFGEGSWLTVV.

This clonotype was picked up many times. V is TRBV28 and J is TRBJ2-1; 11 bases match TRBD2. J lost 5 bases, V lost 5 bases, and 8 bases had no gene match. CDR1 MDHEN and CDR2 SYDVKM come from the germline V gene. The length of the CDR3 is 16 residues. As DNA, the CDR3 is TGTGCCAGCAGTACTAACCTAGCGGGAGGACACAATGAGCAGTTCTTC. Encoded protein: CASSTNLAGGHNEQFF.

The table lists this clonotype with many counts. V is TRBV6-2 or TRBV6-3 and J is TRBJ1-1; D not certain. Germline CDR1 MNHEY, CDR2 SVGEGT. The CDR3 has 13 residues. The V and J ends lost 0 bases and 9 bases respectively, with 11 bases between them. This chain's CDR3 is CASSYSKAVQAFF. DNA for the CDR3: TGTGCCAGCAGTTACTCGAAGGCAGTGCAAGCTTTCTTT.

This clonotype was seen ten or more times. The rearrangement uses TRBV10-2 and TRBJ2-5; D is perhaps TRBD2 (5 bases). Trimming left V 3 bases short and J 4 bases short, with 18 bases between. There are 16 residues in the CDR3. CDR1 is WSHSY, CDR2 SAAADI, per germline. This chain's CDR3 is CASSEMNGEGRETQYF. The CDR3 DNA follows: TGCGCCAGCAGTGAAATGAACGGGGAAGGACGAGAGACCCAGTACTTC.

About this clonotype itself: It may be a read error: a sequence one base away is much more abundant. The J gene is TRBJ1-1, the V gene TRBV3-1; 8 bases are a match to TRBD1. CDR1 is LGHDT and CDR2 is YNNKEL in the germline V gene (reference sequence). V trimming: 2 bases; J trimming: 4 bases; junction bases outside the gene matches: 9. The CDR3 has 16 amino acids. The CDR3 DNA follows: TGTGCCAGCAGCCAAACCAGGGGGCTATTGAGCACTGAAGCTTTCTTT. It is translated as CASSQTRGLLSTEAFF.

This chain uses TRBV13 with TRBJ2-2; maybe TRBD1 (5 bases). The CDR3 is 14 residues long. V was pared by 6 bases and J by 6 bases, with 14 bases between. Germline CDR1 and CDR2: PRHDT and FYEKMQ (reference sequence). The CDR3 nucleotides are TGTGCCAGCAGGGCAGGGCTAAAAGCCGGGGAGCTGTTTTTT. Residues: CASRAGLKAGELFF.

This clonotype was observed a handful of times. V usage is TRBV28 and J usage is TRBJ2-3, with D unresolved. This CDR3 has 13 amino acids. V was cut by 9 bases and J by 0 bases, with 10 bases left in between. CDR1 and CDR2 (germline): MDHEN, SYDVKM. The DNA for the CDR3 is TGTGCCAGTAGGCAGGTCAGCACAGATACGCAGTATTTT. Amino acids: CASRQVSTDTQYF.

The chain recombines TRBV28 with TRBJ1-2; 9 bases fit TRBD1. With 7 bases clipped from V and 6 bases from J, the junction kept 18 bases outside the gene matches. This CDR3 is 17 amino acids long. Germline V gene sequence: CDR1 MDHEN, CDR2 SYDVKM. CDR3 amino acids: CASTPTGTGLRMDGYTF. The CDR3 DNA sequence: TGTGCCAGCACCCCGACCGGGACAGGGTTGAGAATGGATGGCTACACCTTC.

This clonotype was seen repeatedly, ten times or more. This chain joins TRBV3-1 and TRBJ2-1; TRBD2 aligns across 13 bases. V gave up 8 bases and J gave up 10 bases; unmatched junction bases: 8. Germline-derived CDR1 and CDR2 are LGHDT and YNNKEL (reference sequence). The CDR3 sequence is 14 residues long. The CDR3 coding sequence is TGTGCCAGCTCCGGGACTAGCGGGATAGGCGAGCAGTTCTTC. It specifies CASSGTSGIGEQFF.

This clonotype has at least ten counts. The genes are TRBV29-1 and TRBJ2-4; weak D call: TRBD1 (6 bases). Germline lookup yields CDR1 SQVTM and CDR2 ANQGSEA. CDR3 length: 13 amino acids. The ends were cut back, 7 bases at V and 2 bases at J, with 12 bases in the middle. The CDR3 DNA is TGCAGCGGACGGACAGCGACCAAAAACATTCAGTACTTC. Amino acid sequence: CSGRTATKNIQYF.

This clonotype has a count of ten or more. The CDR3 nucleotides read TGTGCCAGCAGTTACTCGCCAGGGTCTCGCAATGAGCAGTTCTTC. Protein: CASSYSPGSRNEQFF. The chain combines TRBV6-2 or TRBV6-3 with TRBJ2-1; D may be TRBD1 (5 bases). CDR1 and CDR2 (germline): MNHEY, SVGEGT. V was pared by 0 bases and J by 6 bases, with 12 bases between. The CDR3 has 15 residues.

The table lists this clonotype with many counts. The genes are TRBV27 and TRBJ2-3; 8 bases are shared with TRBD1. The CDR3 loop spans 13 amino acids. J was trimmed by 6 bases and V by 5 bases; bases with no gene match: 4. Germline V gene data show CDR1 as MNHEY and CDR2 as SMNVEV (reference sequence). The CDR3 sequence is CASSDRQGDTQYF. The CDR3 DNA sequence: TGTGCCAGCAGTGACCGACAGGGGGATACGCAGTATTTT.

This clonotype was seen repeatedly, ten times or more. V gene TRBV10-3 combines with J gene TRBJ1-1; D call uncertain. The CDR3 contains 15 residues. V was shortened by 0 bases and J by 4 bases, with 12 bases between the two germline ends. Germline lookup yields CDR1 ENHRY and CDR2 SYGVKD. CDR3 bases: TGTGCCATCAGTGAGTCGGAAGGCCTGGGCACTGAAGCTTTCTTT. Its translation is CAISESEGLGTEAFF.

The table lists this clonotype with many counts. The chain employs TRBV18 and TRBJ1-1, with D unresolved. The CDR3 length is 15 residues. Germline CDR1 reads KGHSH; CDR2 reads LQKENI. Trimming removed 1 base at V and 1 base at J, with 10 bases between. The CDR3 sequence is CASSPLDWGNTEAFF. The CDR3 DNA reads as TGTGCCAGCTCACCACTAGATTGGGGGAACACTGAAGCTTTCTTT.

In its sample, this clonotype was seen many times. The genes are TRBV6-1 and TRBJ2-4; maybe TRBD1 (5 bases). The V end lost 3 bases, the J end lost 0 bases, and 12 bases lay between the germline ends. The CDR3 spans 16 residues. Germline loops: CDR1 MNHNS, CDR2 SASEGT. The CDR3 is CASSERQGLAKNIQYF. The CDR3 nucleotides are TGTGCCAGCAGTGAGCGGCAGGGATTAGCCAAAAACATTCAGTACTTC.

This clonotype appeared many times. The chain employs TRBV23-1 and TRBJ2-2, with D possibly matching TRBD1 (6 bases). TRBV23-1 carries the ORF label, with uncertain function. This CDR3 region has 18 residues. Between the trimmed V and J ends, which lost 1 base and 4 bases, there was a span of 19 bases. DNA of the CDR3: TGCGCCAGCAGTCAATGGTGTCAGGGGACGTGCGGCACCGGGGAGCTGTTTTTT. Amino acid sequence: CASSQWCQGTCGTGELFF.

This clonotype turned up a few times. CDR3 loop: CASSLDITSTDTQYF. DNA for the CDR3: TGCGCCAGCAGCTTGGACATAACAAGCACAGATACGCAGTATTTT. The chain recombines TRBV5-1 with TRBJ2-3; D is undetermined. The germline V gene encodes CDR1 SGHRS and CDR2 YFSETQ. The ends were cut back, 0 bases at V and 0 bases at J, with 8 bases in the middle. The CDR3 extends over 15 amino acids. The variable domain in full, completed from reference TRBV5-1 and TRBJ2-3, reads KAGVTQTPRYLIKTRGQQVTLSCSPISGHRSVSWYQQTPGQGLQFLFEYFSETQRNKGNFPGRFSGRQFSNSRSEMNVSTLELGDSALYLCASSLDITSTDTQYFGPGTRLTVL.